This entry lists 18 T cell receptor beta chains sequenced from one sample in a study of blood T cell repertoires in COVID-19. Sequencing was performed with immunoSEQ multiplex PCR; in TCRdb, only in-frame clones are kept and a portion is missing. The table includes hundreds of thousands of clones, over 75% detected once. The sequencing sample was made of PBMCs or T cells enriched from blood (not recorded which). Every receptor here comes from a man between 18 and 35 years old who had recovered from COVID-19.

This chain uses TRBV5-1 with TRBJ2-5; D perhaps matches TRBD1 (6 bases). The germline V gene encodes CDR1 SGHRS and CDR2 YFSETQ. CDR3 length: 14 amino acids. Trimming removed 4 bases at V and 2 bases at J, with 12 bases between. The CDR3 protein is CASSAGTQQETQYF. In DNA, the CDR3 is TGCGCCAGCAGCGCCGGGACACAGCAAGAGACCCAGTACTTC.

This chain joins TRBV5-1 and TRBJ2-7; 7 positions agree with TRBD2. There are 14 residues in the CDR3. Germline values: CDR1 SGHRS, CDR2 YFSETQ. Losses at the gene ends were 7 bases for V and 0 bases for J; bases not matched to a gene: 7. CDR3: CASGTGGSSYEQYF. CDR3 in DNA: TGCGCCAGCGGGACGGGAGGTAGCTCCTACGAGCAGTACTTC. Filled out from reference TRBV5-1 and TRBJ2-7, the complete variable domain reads KAGVTQTPRYLIKTRGQQVTLSCSPISGHRSVSWYQQTPGQGLQFLFEYFSETQRNKGNFPGRFSGRQFSNSRSEMNVSTLELGDSALYLCASGTGGSSYEQYFGPGTRLTVT.

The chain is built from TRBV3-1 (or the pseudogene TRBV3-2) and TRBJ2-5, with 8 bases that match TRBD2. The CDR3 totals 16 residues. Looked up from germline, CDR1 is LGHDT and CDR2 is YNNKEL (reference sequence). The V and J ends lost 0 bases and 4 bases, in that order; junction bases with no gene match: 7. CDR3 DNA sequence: TGTGCCAGCAGCCAAGAGTTCGGGAGGGCCCGAGAGACCCAGTACTTC. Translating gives CASSQEFGRARETQYF.

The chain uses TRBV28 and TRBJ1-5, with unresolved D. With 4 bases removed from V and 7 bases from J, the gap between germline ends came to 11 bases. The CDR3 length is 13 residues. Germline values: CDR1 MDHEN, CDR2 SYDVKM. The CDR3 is CASSSLEGQPQHF. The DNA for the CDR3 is TGTGCCAGCAGTTCCCTAGAGGGCCAGCCCCAGCATTTT.

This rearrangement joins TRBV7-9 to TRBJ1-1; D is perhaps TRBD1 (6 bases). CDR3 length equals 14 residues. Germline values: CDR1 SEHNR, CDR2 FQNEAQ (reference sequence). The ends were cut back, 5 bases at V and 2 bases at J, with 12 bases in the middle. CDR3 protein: CASSPWTANTEAFF. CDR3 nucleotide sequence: TGTGCCAGCAGCCCCTGGACAGCTAACACTGAAGCTTTCTTT.

For the CDR3, the DNA is TGTGCCAGTAGCCAAATGACAGGGTTTGCAAGTGGCTACACCTTC. This sequence encodes CASSQMTGFASGYTF. The chain couples TRBV19 to TRBJ1-2; 7 bases are a match to TRBD1. Germline V gene lookup returns CDR1 LNHDA and CDR2 SQIVND (reference sequence). J was trimmed by 7 bases and V by 6 bases; bases with no gene match: 14. This CDR3 is built from 15 residues. The variable domain in full, with the rest retrieved from reference TRBV19 and TRBJ1-2, is DGGITQSPKYLFRKEGQNVTLSCEQNLNHDAMYWYRQDPGQGLRLIYYSQIVNDFQKGDIAEGYSVSREKKESFPLTVTSAQKNPTAFYLCASSQMTGFASGYTFGSGTRLTVV.

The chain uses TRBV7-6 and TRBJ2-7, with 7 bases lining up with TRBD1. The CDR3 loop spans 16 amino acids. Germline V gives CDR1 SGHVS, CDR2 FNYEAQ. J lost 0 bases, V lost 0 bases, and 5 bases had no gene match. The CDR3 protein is CASSLAFEGASYEQYF. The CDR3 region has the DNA TGTGCCAGCAGCTTAGCGTTCGAGGGGGCCTCCTACGAGCAGTACTTC.

The CDR3 DNA follows: TGTGCCAGCAGCTCTTTTAGCGGGAGAGGGACCGGGGAGCTGTTTTTT. This sequence encodes CASSSFSGRGTGELFF. The rearrangement links TRBV5-4 to TRBJ2-2, with TRBD2 identical over 9 bases. This CDR3 region has 16 residues. The V segment lost 3 bases and the J segment 5 bases; nucleotides outside the gene matches: 8. Germline values: CDR1 SGHNT, CDR2 YYREEE (reference sequence).

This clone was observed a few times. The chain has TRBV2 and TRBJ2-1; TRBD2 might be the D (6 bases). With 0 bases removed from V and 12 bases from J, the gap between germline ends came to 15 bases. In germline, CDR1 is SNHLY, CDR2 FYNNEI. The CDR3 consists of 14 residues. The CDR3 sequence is CASSEALAEGRQFF. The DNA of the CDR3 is TGTGCCAGCAGTGAAGCACTAGCCGAGGGAAGGCAGTTCTTC. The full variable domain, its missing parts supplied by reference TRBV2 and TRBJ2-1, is EPEVTQTPSHQVTQMGQEVILRCVPISNHLYFYWYRQILGQKVEFLVSFYNNEISEKSEIFDDQFSVERPDGSNFTLKIRSTKLEDSAMYFCASSEALAEGRQFFGPGTRLTVL.

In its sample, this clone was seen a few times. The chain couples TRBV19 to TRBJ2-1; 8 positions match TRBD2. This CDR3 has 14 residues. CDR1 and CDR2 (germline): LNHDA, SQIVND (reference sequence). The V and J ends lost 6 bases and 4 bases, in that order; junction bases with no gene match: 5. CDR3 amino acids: CASSPLADYNEQFF. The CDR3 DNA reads TGTGCCAGTAGCCCACTAGCGGATTACAATGAGCAGTTCTTC.

CDR3: CASSLEAGGHETQYF. The DNA for the CDR3 is TGCGCCAGCAGCTTGGAAGCGGGAGGGCATGAGACCCAGTACTTC. The chain is built from TRBV5-1 and TRBJ2-5; 10 positions match TRBD2. Per germline, CDR1 SGHRS and CDR2 YFSETQ. This CDR3 is 15 amino acids long. V was pared by 0 bases and J by 5 bases, with 4 bases of the junction left unmatched.

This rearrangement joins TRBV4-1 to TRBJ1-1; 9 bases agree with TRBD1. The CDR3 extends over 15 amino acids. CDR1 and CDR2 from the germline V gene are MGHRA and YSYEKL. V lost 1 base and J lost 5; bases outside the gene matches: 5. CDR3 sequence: CASSQGGTGLTEAFF. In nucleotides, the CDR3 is TGCGCCAGCAGCCAAGGGGGGACAGGGTTGACTGAAGCTTTCTTT.

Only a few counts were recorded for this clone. The CDR3 loop is CASRVGGDEKAFF. The CDR3 region has the DNA TGTGCCAGCAGAGTCGGGGGGGATGAGAAAGCTTTCTTT. This chain uses TRBV3-1 (or the pseudogene TRBV3-2) with TRBJ1-1, with D tentatively TRBD1 (5 bases). With 6 bases removed from V and 9 bases from J, the gap between germline ends came to 17 bases. The CDR3 loop spans 13 amino acids. Germline V gives CDR1 LGHDT, CDR2 YNNKEL (reference sequence).

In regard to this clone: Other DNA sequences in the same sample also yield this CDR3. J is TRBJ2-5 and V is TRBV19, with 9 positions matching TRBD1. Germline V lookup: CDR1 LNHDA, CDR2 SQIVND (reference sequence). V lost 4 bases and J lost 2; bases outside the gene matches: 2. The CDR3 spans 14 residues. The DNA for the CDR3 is TGTGCCAGTAGTACTGGGACAGGGCAAGAGACCCAGTACTTC. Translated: CASSTGTGQETQYF.

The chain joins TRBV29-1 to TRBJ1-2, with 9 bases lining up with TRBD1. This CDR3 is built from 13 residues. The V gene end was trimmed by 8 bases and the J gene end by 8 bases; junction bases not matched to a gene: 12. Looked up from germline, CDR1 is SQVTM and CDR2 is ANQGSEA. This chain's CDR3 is CSLDSGTGNGYTF. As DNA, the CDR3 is TGCAGCCTAGACTCTGGGACAGGGAACGGCTACACCTTC.

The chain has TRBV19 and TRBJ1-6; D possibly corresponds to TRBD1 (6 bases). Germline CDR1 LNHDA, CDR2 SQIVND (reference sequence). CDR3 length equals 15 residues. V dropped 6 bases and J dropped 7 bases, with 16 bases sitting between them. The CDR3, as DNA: TGTGCCAGTAGCGCACAGGGCCTGAGGAATTCACCCCTCCACTTT. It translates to CASSAQGLRNSPLHF.

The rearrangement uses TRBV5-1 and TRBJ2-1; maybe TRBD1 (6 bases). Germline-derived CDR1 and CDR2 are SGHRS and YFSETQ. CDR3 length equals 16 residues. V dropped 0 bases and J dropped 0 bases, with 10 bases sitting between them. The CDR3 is CASSLDSDSSYNEQFF. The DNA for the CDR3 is TGCGCCAGCAGCTTGGACTCGGACAGCTCCTACAATGAGCAGTTCTTC. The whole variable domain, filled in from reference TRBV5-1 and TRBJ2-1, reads KAGVTQTPRYLIKTRGQQVTLSCSPISGHRSVSWYQQTPGQGLQFLFEYFSETQRNKGNFPGRFSGRQFSNSRSEMNVSTLELGDSALYLCASSLDSDSSYNEQFFGPGTRLTVL.

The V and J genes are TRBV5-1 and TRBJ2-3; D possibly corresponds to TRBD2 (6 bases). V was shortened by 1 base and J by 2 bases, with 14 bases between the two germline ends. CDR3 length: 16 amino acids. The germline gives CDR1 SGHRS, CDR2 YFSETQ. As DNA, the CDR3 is TGCGCCAGCAGCTTGATTGGAGGGGCGGTCACAGATACGCAGTATTTT. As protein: CASSLIGGAVTDTQYF.